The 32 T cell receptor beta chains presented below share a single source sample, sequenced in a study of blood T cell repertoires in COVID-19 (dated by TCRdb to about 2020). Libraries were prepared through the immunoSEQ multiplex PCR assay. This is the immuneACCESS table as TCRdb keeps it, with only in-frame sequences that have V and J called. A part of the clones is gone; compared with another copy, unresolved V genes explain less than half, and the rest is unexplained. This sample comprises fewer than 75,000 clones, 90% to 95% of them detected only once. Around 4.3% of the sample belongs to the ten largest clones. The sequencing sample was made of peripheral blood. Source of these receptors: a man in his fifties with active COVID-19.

CDR3 protein: CASSRGLAGVGVGTDTQYF. CDR3 DNA sequence: TGTGCCAGCAGCCGGGGACTAGCGGGAGTGGGAGTTGGCACAGATACGCAGTATTTT. This chain links TRBV9 with TRBJ2-3, with 14 nucleotides matching TRBD2. Per germline, CDR1 SGDLS and CDR2 YYNGEE. V trimming: 4 bases; J trimming: 1 base; junction bases outside the gene matches: 11. This CDR3 spans 19 amino acids.

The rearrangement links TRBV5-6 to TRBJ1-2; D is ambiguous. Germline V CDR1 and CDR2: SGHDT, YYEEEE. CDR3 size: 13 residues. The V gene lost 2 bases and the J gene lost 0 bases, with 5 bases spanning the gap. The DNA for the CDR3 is TGTGCCAGCAGCTTAGACACTAACTATGGCTACACCTTC. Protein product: CASSLDTNYGYTF.

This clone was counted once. CDR3 sequence: CASSQLSGRDRGYF. The CDR3 DNA is TGTGCCAGCAGTCAACTTAGCGGGAGGGATCGGGGGTACTTC. V gene TRBV6-5 combines with J gene TRBJ2-5; 11 bases are a match to TRBD2. The CDR3 totals 14 residues. Losses at the gene ends were 5 bases for V and 13 bases for J; bases not matched to a gene: 12. Germline V gene sequence: CDR1 MNHEY, CDR2 SVGAGI.

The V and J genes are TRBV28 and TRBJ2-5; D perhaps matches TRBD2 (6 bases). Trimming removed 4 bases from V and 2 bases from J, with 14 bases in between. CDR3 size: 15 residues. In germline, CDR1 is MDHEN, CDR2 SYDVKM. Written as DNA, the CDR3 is TGTGCCAGCAGTTACGCCTCGGCGGGGCAAGAGACCCAGTACTTC. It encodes CASSYASAGQETQYF. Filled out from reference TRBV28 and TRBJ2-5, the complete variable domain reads DVKVTQSSRYLVKRTGEKVFLECVQDMDHENMFWYRQDPGLGLRLIYFSYDVKMKEKGDIPEGYSVSREKKERFSLILESASTNQTSMYLCASSYASAGQETQYFGPGTRLLVL.

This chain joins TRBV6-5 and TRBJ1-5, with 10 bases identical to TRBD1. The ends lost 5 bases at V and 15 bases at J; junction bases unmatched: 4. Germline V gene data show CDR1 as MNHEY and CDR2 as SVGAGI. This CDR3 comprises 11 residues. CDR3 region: CASSRGQGWHF. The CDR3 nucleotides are TGTGCCAGCAGTCGGGGACAGGGGTGGCATTTT.

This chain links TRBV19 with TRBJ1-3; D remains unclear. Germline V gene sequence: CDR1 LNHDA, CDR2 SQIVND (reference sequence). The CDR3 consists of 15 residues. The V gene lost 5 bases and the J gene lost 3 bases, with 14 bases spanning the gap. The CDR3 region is CASSPTLGLGNTIYF. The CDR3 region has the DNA TGTGCCAGTAGTCCAACCCTAGGTCTTGGAAACACCATATATTTT.

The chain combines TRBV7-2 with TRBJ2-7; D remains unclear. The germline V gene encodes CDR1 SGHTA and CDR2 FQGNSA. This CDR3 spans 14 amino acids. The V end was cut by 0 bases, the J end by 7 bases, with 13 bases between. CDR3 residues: CASSLAILGQEQYF. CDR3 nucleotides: TGTGCCAGCAGCTTAGCAATACTTGGGCAGGAGCAGTACTTC. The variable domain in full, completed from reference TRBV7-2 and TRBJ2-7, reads GAGVSQSPSNKVTEKGKDVELRCDPISGHTALYWYRQSLGQGLEFLIYFQGNSAPDKSGLPSDRFSAERTGGSVSTLTIQRTQQEDSAVYLCASSLAILGQEQYFGPGTRLTVT.

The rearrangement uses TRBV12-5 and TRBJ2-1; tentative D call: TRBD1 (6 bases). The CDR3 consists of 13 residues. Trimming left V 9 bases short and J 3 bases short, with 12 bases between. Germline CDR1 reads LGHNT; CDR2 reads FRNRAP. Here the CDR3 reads CASKDRNYNEQFF. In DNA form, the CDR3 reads TGTGCTAGCAAGGACAGAAACTACAATGAGCAGTTCTTC.

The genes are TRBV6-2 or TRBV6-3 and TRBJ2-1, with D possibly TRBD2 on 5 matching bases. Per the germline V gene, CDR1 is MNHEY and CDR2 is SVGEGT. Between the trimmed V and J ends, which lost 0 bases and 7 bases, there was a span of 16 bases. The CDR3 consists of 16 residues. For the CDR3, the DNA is TGTGCCAGCAGTTACTCATTGGGAATCCCGGGGAATGAGCAGTTCTTC. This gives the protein CASSYSLGIPGNEQFF.

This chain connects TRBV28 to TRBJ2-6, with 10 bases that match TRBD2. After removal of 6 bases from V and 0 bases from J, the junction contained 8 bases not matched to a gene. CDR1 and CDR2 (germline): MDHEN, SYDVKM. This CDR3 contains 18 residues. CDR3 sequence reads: CASRPTSGSLSGANVLTF. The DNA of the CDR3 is TGTGCCAGCAGGCCGACTAGCGGGTCCCTCTCTGGGGCCAACGTCCTGACTTTC. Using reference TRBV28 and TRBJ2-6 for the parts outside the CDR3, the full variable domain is DVKVTQSSRYLVKRTGEKVFLECVQDMDHENMFWYRQDPGLGLRLIYFSYDVKMKEKGDIPEGYSVSREKKERFSLILESASTNQTSMYLCASRPTSGSLSGANVLTFGAGSRLTVL.

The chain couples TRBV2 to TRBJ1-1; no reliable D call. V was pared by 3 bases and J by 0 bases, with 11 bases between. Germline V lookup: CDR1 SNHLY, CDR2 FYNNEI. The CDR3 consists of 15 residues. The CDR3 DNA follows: TGTGCCAGCAGTGAGGCGGGGAGGGTGAACACTGAAGCTTTCTTT. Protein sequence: CASSEAGRVNTEAFF.

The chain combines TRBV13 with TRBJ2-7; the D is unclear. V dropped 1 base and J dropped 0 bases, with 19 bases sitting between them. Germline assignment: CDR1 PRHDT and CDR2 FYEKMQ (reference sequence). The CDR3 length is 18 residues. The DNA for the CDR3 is TGTGCCAGCAGCTTAGAGTGTGAGGCGACTCCCACCTCCTACGAGCAGTACTTC. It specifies CASSLECEATPTSYEQYF.

DNA of the CDR3: TGTGCCAGCAGCCTAAGGGGGCTAGCGGGAGGGCGCAATGAGCAGTTCTTC. It translates to CASSLRGLAGGRNEQFF. V gene TRBV3-1 (or the pseudogene TRBV3-2) combines with J gene TRBJ2-1; TRBD2 matches 12 bases. This CDR3 has 17 amino acids. Unmatched junction bases numbered 10, after V lost 4 bases and J lost 6 bases. Germline V CDR1 and CDR2: LGHDT, YNNKEL (reference sequence).

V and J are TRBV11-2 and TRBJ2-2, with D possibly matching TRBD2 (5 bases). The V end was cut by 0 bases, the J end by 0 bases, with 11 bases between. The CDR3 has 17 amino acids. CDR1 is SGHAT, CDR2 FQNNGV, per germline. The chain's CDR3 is CASSLDRRATNTGELFF. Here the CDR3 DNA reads TGTGCCAGCAGCTTAGATCGGCGGGCCACGAACACCGGGGAGCTGTTTTTT. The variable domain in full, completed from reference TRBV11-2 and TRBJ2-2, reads EAGVAQSPRYKIIEKRQSVAFWCNPISGHATLYWYQQILGQGPKLLIQFQNNGVVDDSQLPKDRFSAERLKGVDSTLKIQPAKLEDSAVYLCASSLDRRATNTGELFFGEGSRLTVL.

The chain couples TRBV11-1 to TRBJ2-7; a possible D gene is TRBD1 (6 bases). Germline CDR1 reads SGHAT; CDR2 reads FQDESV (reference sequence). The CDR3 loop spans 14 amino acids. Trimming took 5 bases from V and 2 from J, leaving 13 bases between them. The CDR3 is CASSPLEGAYEQYF. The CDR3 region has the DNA TGTGCCAGCAGCCCCCTCGAGGGGGCCTACGAGCAGTACTTC.

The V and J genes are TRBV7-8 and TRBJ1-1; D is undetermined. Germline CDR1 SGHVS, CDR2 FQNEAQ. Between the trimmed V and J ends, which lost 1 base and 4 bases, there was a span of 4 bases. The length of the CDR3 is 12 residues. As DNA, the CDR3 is TGTGCCAGCAGCTTAGGGAGCACTGAAGCTTTCTTT. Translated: CASSLGSTEAFF.

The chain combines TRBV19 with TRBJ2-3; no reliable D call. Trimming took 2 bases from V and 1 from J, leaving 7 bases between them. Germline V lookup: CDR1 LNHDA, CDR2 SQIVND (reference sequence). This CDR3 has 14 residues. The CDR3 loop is CASSILQGTDTQYF. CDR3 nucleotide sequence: TGTGCCAGTAGTATACTCCAGGGCACAGATACGCAGTATTTT.

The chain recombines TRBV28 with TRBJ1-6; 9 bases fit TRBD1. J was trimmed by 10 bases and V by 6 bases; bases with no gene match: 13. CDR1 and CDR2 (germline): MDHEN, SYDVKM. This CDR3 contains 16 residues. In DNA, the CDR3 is TGTGCCAGCAGACAACAGGGGGCTGCTCGGGGGTCACCCCTCCACTTT. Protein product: CASRQQGAARGSPLHF.

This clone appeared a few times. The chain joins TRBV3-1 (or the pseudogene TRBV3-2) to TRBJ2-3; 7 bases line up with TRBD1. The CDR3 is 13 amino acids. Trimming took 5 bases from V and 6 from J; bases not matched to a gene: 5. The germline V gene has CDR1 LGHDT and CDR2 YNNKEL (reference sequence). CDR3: CASSLKGADTQYF. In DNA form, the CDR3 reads TGTGCCAGCAGCTTGAAGGGGGCCGATACGCAGTATTTT.

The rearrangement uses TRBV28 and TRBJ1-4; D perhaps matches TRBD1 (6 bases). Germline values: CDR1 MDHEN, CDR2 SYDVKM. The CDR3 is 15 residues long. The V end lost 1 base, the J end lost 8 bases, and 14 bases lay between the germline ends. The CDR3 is CASSLSGTKREKLFF. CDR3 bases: TGTGCCAGCAGTTTATCCGGGACAAAGCGGGAAAAACTGTTTTTT.

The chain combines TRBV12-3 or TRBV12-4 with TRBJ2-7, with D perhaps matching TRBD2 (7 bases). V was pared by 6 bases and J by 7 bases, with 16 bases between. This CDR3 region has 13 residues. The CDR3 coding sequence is TGTGCCAGCAGACCCGGGACTACAGGGGAGCAGTACTTC. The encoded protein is CASRPGTTGEQYF.

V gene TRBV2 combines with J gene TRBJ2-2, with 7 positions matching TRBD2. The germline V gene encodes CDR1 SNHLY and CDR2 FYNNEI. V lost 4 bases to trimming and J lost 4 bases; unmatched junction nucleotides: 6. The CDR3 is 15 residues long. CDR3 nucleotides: TGTGCCAGCAGTGTAATAGCGGGCAGCACCGGGGAGCTGTTTTTT. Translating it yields CASSVIAGSTGELFF.

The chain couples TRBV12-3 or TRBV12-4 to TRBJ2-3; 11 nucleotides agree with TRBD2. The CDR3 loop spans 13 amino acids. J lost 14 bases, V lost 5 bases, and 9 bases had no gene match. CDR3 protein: CASSEGLAAVRYF. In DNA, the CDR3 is TGTGCCAGCAGTGAGGGACTAGCGGCCGTGCGGTATTTT.

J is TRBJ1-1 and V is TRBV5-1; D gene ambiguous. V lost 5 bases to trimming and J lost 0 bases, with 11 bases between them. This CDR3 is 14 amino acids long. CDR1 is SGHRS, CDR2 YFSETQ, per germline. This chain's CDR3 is CASSGGAVNTEAFF. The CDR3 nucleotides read TGCGCCAGCAGTGGCGGCGCCGTGAACACTGAAGCTTTCTTT.

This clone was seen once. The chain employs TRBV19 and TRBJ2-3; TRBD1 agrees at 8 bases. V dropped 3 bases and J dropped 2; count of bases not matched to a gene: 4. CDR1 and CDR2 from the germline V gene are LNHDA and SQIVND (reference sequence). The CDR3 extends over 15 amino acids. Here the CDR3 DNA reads TGTGCCAGTAGTATGGCGGGACAGGTCACAGATACGCAGTATTTT. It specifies CASSMAGQVTDTQYF.

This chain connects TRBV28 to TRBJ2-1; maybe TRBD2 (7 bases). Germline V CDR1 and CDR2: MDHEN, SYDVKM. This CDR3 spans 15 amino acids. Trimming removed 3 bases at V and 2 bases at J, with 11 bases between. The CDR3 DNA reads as TGTGCCAGCAGTTTGGGGGGGCCTACCTACAATGAGCAGTTCTTC. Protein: CASSLGGPTYNEQFF.

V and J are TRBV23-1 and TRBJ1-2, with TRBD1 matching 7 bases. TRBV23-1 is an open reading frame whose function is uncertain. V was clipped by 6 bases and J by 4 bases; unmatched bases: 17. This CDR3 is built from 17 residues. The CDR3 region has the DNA TGCGCCAGCAGCGGAAAAAAGGGGACAGATAGCCCCTATGGCTACACCTTC. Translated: CASSGKKGTDSPYGYTF.

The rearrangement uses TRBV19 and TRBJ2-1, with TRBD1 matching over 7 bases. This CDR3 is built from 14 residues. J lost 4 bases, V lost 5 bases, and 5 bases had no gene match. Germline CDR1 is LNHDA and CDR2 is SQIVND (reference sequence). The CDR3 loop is CASSRGQPYNEQFF. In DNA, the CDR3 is TGTGCCAGTAGTCGGGGACAGCCTTACAATGAGCAGTTCTTC.

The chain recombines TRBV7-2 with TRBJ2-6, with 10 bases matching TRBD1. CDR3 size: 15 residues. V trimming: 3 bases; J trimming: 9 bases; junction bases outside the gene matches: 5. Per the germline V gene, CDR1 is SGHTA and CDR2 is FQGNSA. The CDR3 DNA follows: TGTGCCAGCAGCTTTGGACAGGGGGGTTTCAACGTCCTGACTTTC. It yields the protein CASSFGQGGFNVLTF.

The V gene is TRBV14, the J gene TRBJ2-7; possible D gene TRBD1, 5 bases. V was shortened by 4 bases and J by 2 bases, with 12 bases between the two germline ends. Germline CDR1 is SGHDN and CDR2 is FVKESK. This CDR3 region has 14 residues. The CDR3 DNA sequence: TGTGCCAGCAGCCCCCGACAGTTGGCCTACGAGCAGTACTTC. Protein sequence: CASSPRQLAYEQYF. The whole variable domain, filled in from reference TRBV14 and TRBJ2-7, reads EAGVTQFPSHSVIEKGQTVTLRCDPISGHDNLYWYRRVMGKEIKFLLHFVKESKQDESGMPNNRFLAERTGGTYSTLKVQPAELEDSGVYFCASSPRQLAYEQYFGPGTRLTVT.

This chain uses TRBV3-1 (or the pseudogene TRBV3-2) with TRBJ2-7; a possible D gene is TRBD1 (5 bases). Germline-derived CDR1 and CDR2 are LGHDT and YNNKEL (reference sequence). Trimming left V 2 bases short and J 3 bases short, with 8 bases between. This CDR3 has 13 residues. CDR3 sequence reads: CASSQFTGYEQYF. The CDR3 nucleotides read TGTGCCAGCAGCCAATTTACAGGCTACGAGCAGTACTTC.

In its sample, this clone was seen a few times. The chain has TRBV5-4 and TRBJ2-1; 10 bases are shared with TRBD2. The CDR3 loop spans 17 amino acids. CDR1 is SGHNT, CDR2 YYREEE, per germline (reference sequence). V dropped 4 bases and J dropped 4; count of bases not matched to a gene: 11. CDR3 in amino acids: CASSPPAGGPRYNEQFF. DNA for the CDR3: TGTGCCAGCAGCCCCCCAGCGGGGGGGCCGCGTTACAATGAGCAGTTCTTC.